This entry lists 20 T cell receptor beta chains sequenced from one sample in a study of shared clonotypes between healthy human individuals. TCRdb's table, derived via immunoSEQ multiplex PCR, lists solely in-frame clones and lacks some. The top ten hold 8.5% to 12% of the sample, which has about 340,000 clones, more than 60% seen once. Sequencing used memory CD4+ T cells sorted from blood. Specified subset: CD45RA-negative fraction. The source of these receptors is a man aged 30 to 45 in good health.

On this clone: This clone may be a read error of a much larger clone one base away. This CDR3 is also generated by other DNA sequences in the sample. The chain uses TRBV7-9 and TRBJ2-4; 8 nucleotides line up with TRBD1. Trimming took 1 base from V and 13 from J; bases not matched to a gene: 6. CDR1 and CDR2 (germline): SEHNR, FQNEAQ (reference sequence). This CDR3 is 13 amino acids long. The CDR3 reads CASSLEAGGVQYF. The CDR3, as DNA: TGTGCCAGCAGCTTAGAGGCAGGGGGCGTCCAGTACTTC.

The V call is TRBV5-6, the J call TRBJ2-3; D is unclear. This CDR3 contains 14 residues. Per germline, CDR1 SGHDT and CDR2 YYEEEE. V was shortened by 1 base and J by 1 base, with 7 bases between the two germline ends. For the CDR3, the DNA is TGTGCCAGCAGCTTGCGAGTTGGCACAGATACGCAGTATTTT. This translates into CASSLRVGTDTQYF.

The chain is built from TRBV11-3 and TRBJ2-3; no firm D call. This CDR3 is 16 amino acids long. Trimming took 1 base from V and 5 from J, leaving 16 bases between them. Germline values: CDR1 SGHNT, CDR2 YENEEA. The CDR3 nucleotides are TGTGCCAGCAGCTTAGGACCCTCCGAGACACAAGATACGCAGTATTTT. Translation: CASSLGPSETQDTQYF.

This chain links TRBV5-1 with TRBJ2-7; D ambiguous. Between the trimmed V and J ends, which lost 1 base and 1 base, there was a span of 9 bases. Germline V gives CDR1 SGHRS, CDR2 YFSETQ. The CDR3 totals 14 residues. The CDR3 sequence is CASSLQLFSYEQYF. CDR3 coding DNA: TGCGCCAGCAGCTTGCAACTTTTTTCCTACGAGCAGTACTTC. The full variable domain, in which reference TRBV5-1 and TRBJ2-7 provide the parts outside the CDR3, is KAGVTQTPRYLIKTRGQQVTLSCSPISGHRSVSWYQQTPGQGLQFLFEYFSETQRNKGNFPGRFSGRQFSNSRSEMNVSTLELGDSALYLCASSLQLFSYEQYFGPGTRLTVT.

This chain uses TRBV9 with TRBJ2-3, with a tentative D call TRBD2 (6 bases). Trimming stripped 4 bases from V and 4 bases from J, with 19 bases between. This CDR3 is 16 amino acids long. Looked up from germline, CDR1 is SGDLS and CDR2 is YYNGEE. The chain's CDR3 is CASSPVGGSGSDTQYF. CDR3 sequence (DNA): TGTGCCAGCAGCCCTGTCGGGGGTAGCGGCTCAGATACGCAGTATTTT.

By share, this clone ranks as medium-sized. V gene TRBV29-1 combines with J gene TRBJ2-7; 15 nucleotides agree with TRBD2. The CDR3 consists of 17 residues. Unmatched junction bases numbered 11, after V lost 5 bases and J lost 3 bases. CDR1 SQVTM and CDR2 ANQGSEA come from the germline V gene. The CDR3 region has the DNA TGCAGCGTTCGCGGCGGACTAGCGGGAGGGAATCTCTACGAGCAGTACTTC. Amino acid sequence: CSVRGGLAGGNLYEQYF.

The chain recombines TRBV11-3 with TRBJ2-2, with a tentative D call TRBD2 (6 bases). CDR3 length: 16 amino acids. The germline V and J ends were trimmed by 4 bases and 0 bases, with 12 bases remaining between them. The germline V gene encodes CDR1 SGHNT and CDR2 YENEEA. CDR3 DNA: TGTGCCAGCAGCTGGGGGACTTCCGCGAACACCGGGGAGCTGTTTTTT. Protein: CASSWGTSANTGELFF.

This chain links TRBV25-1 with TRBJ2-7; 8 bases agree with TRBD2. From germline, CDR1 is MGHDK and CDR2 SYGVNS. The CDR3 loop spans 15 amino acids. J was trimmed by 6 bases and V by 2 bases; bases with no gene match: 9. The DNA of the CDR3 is TGTGCCAGCAGTGAAGCGGGAGGCCTTGGGGGCGAGCAGTACTTC. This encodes CASSEAGGLGGEQYF.

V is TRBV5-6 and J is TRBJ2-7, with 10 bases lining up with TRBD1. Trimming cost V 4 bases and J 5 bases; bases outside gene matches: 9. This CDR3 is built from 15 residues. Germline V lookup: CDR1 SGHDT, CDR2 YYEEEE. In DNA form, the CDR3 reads TGTGCCAGCAGCCCCCCGGGACAGGGGTTCCACGAGCAGTACTTC. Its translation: CASSPPGQGFHEQYF.

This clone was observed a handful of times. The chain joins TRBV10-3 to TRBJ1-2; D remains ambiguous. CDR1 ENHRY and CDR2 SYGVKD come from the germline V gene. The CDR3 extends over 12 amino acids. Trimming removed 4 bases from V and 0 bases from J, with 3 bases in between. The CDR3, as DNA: TGTGCCATCAGTGGCCCTAACTATGGCTACACCTTC. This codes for CAISGPNYGYTF.

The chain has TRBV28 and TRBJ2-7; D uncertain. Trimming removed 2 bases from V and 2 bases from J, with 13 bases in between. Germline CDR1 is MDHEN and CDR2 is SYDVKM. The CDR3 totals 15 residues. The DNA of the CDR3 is TGTGCCAGCAGTTTACGTCTGAGGTCAACCTACGAGCAGTACTTC. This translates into CASSLRLRSTYEQYF.

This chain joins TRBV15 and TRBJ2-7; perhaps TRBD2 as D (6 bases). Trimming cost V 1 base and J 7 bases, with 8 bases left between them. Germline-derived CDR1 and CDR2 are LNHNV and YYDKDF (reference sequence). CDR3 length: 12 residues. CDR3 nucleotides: TGTGCCACCAGCAGAGTTAGCGGTGAGCAGTACTTC. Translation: CATSRVSGEQYF.

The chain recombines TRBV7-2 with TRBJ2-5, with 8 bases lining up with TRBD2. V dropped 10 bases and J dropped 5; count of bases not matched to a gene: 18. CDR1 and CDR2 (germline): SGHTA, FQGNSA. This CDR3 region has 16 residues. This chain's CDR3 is CATSSESGSLGETQYF. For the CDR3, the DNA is TGTGCCACCTCGTCAGAGAGCGGGAGTCTGGGGGAGACCCAGTACTTC. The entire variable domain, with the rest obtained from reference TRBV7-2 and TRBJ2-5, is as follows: GAGVSQSPSNKVTEKGKDVELRCDPISGHTALYWYRQSLGQGLEFLIYFQGNSAPDKSGLPSDRFSAERTGGSVSTLTIQRTQQEDSAVYLCATSSESGSLGETQYFGPGTRLLVL.

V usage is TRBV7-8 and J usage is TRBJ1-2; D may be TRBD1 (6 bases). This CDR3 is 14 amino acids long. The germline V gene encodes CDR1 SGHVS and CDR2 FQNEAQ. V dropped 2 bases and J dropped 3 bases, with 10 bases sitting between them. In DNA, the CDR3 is TGTGCCAGCAGCTTATCCGGACAGTACTATGGCTACACCTTC. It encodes CASSLSGQYYGYTF.

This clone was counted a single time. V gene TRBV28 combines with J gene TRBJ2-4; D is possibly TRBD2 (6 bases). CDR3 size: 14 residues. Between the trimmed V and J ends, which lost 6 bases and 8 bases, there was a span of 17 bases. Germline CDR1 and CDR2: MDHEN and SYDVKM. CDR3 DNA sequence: TGTGCCAGCAGCTTGGGGGGTGTTTGGGACATTCAGTACTTC. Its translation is CASSLGGVWDIQYF. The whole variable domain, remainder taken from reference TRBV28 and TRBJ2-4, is DVKVTQSSRYLVKRTGEKVFLECVQDMDHENMFWYRQDPGLGLRLIYFSYDVKMKEKGDIPEGYSVSREKKERFSLILESASTNQTSMYLCASSLGGVWDIQYFGAGTRLSVL.

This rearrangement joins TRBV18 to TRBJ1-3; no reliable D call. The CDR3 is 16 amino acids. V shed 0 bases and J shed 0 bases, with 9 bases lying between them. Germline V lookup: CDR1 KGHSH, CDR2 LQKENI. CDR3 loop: CASSPPGGNSGNTIYF. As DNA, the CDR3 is TGTGCCAGCTCACCACCGGGCGGGAACTCTGGAAACACCATATATTTT.

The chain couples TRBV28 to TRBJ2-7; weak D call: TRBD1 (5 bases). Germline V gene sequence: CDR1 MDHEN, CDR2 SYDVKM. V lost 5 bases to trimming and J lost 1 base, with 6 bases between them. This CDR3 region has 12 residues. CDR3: CASSKGSYEQYF. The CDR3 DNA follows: TGTGCCAGCAGTAAGGGGTCCTACGAGCAGTACTTC. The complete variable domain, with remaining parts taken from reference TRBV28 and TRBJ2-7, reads DVKVTQSSRYLVKRTGEKVFLECVQDMDHENMFWYRQDPGLGLRLIYFSYDVKMKEKGDIPEGYSVSREKKERFSLILESASTNQTSMYLCASSKGSYEQYFGPGTRLTVT.

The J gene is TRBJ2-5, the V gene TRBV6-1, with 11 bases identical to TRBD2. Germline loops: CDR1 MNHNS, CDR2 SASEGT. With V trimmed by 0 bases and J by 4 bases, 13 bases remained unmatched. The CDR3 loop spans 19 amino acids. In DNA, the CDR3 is TGTGCCAGCAGTGAAGCGCTTCAGAGGGCTAGCGGGAGGCGAGAGACCCAGTACTTC. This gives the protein CASSEALQRASGRRETQYF.

In DNA form, the CDR3 reads TGTGCCAGCACCATCTGGGACAGTCAAGAGACCCAGTACTTC. Amino acid sequence: CASTIWDSQETQYF. The genes are TRBV5-5 and TRBJ2-5; 7 nucleotides align to TRBD1. This CDR3 is built from 14 residues. The ends lost 6 bases at V and 2 bases at J; junction bases unmatched: 7. The germline gives CDR1 SGHKS, CDR2 YYEKEE (reference sequence).

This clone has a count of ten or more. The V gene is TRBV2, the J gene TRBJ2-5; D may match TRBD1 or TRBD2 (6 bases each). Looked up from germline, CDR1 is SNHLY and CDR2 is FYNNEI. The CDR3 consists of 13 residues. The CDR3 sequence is CAPRRGSGETQYF. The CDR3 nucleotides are TGTGCTCCCCGGAGGGGGTCTGGGGAGACCCAGTACTTC. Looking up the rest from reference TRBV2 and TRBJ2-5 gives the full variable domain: EPEVTQTPSHQVTQMGQEVILRCVPISNHLYFYWYRQILGQKVEFLVSFYNNEISEKSEIFDDQFSVERPDGSNFTLKIRSTKLEDSAMYFCAPRRGSGETQYFGPGTRLLVL.